Listed below are T cell receptor beta chains from one sample, sequenced in a study of blood T cell repertoires in COVID-19. Clones were sequenced by immunoSEQ multiplex PCR, and TCRdb holds only the in-frame ones, with some missing. This table has 65,000 to 95,000 clones, about 73% appearing once. Material: peripheral blood. The origin of the receptors is a middle-aged man with active or convalescent COVID-19. The CDR3 runs from the conserved cysteine through the conserved F or W. Fields, in order: CDR3 protein, CDR3 DNA, J gene, V gene, D gene, clone size. D genes are given only for firm matches. Size values are once, few and many counts, or a class for expanded clones, and some rows have none.

CDR3aa: CASSEGMGEYEQYF
CDR3nt: TGTGCCAGCAGCGAGGGGATGGGCGAGTACGAGCAGTACTTC
j_gene: TRBJ2-7
v_gene: TRBV9
d_gene: .
abundance: .

CDR3aa: CASSPSPGGNTGELFF
CDR3nt: TGTGCTAGCAGCCCTAGTCCGGGGGGCAACACCGGGGAGCTGTTTTTT
j_gene: TRBJ2-2
v_gene: TRBV7-7
d_gene: .
abundance: .

CDR3aa: CASSLSLAGGAEQFF
CDR3nt: TGCGCCAGCAGCTTGTCTTTAGCGGGGGGGGCTGAGCAGTTCTTC
j_gene: TRBJ2-1
v_gene: TRBV5-1
d_gene: TRBD2
abundance: .

CDR3aa: CASKAGDSTDTQYF
CDR3nt: TGTGCCAGTAAGGCGGGGGATAGCACAGATACGCAGTATTTT
j_gene: TRBJ2-3
v_gene: TRBV19
d_gene: TRBD2
abundance: .

CDR3aa: CASSRAGAPQETQYF
CDR3nt: TGTGCCAGCAGTAGGGCGGGGGCTCCTCAAGAGACCCAGTACTTC
j_gene: TRBJ2-5
v_gene: TRBV2
d_gene: .
abundance: once

CDR3aa: CASSLSTSSYNSPLHF
CDR3nt: TGTGCCAGCAGCTTATCTACGAGCTCCTATAATTCACCCCTCCACTTT
j_gene: TRBJ1-6
v_gene: TRBV7-2
d_gene: .
abundance: .

CDR3aa: CSVAGLAGGLNEQFF
CDR3nt: TGCAGCGTTGCCGGACTAGCGGGGGGGCTCAATGAGCAGTTCTTC
j_gene: TRBJ2-1
v_gene: TRBV29-1
d_gene: TRBD2
abundance: .

CDR3aa: CSVSRGKTNTGELFF
CDR3nt: TGCAGCGTTTCTAGGGGGAAGACGAACACCGGGGAGCTGTTTTTT
j_gene: TRBJ2-2
v_gene: TRBV29-1
d_gene: .
abundance: once

CDR3aa: CASSSRDRADEQYF
CDR3nt: TGTGCCAGCAGTTCCCGGGACAGGGCGGACGAGCAGTACTTC
j_gene: TRBJ2-7
v_gene: TRBV27
d_gene: TRBD1
abundance: .

CDR3aa: CASSPQWGGNYEQYF
CDR3nt: TGTGCCAGCAGCCCCCAGTGGGGGGGAAACTACGAGCAGTACTTC
j_gene: TRBJ2-7
v_gene: TRBV28
d_gene: TRBD2
abundance: once

CDR3aa: CASSFLAGGPYEQYF
CDR3nt: TGTGCCAGCAGCTTCCTAGCGGGGGGCCCCTACGAGCAGTACTTC
j_gene: TRBJ2-7
v_gene: TRBV11-2
d_gene: TRBD2
abundance: .

CDR3aa: CASSLAGGPSLNSPLHF
CDR3nt: TGTGCCAGCAGCTTGGCGGGGGGCCCCTCTTTAAATTCACCCCTCCACTTT
j_gene: TRBJ1-6
v_gene: TRBV5-6
d_gene: .
abundance: once

CDR3aa: CASQMGQVGSPLHF
CDR3nt: TGTGCCAGCCAAATGGGGCAGGTCGGCTCACCCCTCCACTTT
j_gene: TRBJ1-6
v_gene: TRBV6-5
d_gene: .
abundance: .

CDR3aa: CASSQGGDEKLFF
CDR3nt: TGTGCCAGCTCACAGGGAGGGGATGAAAAACTGTTTTTT
j_gene: TRBJ1-4
v_gene: TRBV18
d_gene: .
abundance: .

CDR3aa: CASAYQETQYF
CDR3nt: TGTGCCAGCGCGTACCAAGAGACCCAGTACTTC
j_gene: TRBJ2-5
v_gene: TRBV2
d_gene: .
abundance: .

CDR3aa: CASSLQGGYGYTF
CDR3nt: TGTGCCAGCAGCCTGCAGGGAGGGTATGGCTACACCTTC
j_gene: TRBJ1-2
v_gene: TRBV5-4
d_gene: .
abundance: many

CDR3aa: CASSQVARGVYQETQYF
CDR3nt: TGCGCCAGCAGCCAAGTGGCGCGGGGGGTGTACCAAGAGACCCAGTACTTC
j_gene: TRBJ2-5
v_gene: TRBV4-1
d_gene: TRBD2
abundance: .

CDR3aa: CASSLQPGVDNEQFF
CDR3nt: TGTGCCAGCAGCTTACAACCCGGGGTCGACAATGAGCAGTTCTTC
j_gene: TRBJ2-1
v_gene: TRBV7-3
d_gene: .
abundance: .

CDR3aa: CATGAFPGLALGGYTF
CDR3nt: TGTGCCACTGGAGCATTTCCAGGGTTAGCCCTCGGTGGCTACACCTTC
j_gene: TRBJ1-2
v_gene: TRBV19
d_gene: .
abundance: .

CDR3aa: CSVGARRTDTQYF
CDR3nt: TGCAGCGTTGGGGCGCGTCGCACAGATACGCAGTATTTT
j_gene: TRBJ2-3
v_gene: TRBV29-1
d_gene: .
abundance: .

CDR3aa: CASSQTGNYGYTF
CDR3nt: TGTGCCAGCAGCCAGACAGGGAATTATGGCTACACCTTC
j_gene: TRBJ1-2
v_gene: TRBV14
d_gene: TRBD1
abundance: .

CDR3aa: CASSLEGREGNTIYF
CDR3nt: TGTGCCAGCAGCTTAGAGGGCAGAGAGGGAAACACCATATATTTT
j_gene: TRBJ1-3
v_gene: TRBV11-2
d_gene: .
abundance: .

CDR3aa: CASSDPTGGGGETQYF
CDR3nt: TGCGCCAGCAGCGATCCAACAGGGGGCGGTGGGGAGACCCAGTACTTC
j_gene: TRBJ2-5
v_gene: TRBV5-1
d_gene: TRBD1
abundance: .

CDR3aa: CASSLVGGAGYTF
CDR3nt: TGTGCCAGCAGCTTAGTGGGTGGGGCCGGCTACACCTTC
j_gene: TRBJ1-2
v_gene: TRBV7-9
d_gene: .
abundance: .

CDR3aa: CASSSENYGYTF
CDR3nt: TGTGCCAGCAGTTCTGAGAACTATGGCTACACCTTC
j_gene: TRBJ1-2
v_gene: TRBV12-3/TRBV12-4
d_gene: .
abundance: .

CDR3aa: CASSQDPQDTQYF
CDR3nt: TGTGCCAGCAGCCAAGACCCCCAAGATACGCAGTATTTT
j_gene: TRBJ2-3
v_gene: TRBV3-1/TRBV3-2
d_gene: .
abundance: .

CDR3aa: CASSSGQLATNEKLFF
CDR3nt: TGTGCCAGCAGCTCGGGACAGCTAGCAACTAATGAAAAACTGTTTTTT
j_gene: TRBJ1-4
v_gene: TRBV11-2
d_gene: TRBD1
abundance: .

CDR3aa: CASSPWGGLQETQYF
CDR3nt: TGTGCCAGCAGCCCGTGGGGGGGCCTCCAAGAGACCCAGTACTTC
j_gene: TRBJ2-5
v_gene: TRBV9
d_gene: .
abundance: once

CDR3aa: CASSPLLSRGNEQFF
CDR3nt: TGTGCCAGCAGCCCTTTGCTTTCCCGGGGGAATGAGCAGTTCTTC
j_gene: TRBJ2-1
v_gene: TRBV5-5
d_gene: .
abundance: .

CDR3aa: CASSSTSGGINEQFF
CDR3nt: TGTGCCAGCAGCTCCACTAGCGGGGGGATCAATGAGCAGTTCTTC
j_gene: TRBJ2-1
v_gene: TRBV7-2
d_gene: TRBD2
abundance: .

CDR3aa: CASSRTGREPLHF
CDR3nt: TGTGCCAGCAGCCGGACCGGGAGGGAACCCCTCCACTTT
j_gene: TRBJ1-6
v_gene: TRBV2
d_gene: .
abundance: .

CDR3aa: CAISGKAGVTEAFF
CDR3nt: TGTGCCATCAGTGGAAAGGCGGGGGTAACTGAAGCTTTCTTT
j_gene: TRBJ1-1
v_gene: TRBV10-3
d_gene: .
abundance: .

CDR3aa: CASSGEGGVNTEAFF
CDR3nt: TGTGCCAGCAGTGGGGAAGGGGGAGTGAATACTGAAGCTTTCTTT
j_gene: TRBJ1-1
v_gene: TRBV2
d_gene: .
abundance: .

CDR3aa: CASSMSSGGQPQHF
CDR3nt: TGTGCCAGTAGTATGTCGTCGGGGGGGCAGCCCCAGCATTTT
j_gene: TRBJ1-5
v_gene: TRBV19
d_gene: .
abundance: few

CDR3aa: CATSDRTGELFF
CDR3nt: TGTGCCACCAGTGACCGGACCGGGGAGCTGTTTTTT
j_gene: TRBJ2-2
v_gene: TRBV24-1
d_gene: .
abundance: .

CDR3aa: CASSIPGGELFF
CDR3nt: TGTGCCAGTAGTATACCAGGTGGTGAGCTGTTTTTT
j_gene: TRBJ2-2
v_gene: TRBV19
d_gene: .
abundance: .

CDR3aa: CAGRDFNTGELFF
CDR3nt: TGTGCCGGAAGGGACTTCAACACCGGGGAGCTGTTTTTT
j_gene: TRBJ2-2
v_gene: TRBV28
d_gene: .
abundance: .

CDR3aa: CASSLEVRQGINEQFF
CDR3nt: TGCGCCAGCAGCTTGGAGGTGAGACAGGGGATAAATGAGCAGTTCTTC
j_gene: TRBJ2-1
v_gene: TRBV5-1
d_gene: TRBD1
abundance: .

CDR3aa: CASSVGGRGGLIGETQYF
CDR3nt: TGTGCCAGCAGCGTAGGCGGGCGGGGGGGCCTGATTGGAGAGACCCAGTACTTC
j_gene: TRBJ2-5
v_gene: TRBV9
d_gene: TRBD2
abundance: .

CDR3aa: CASSSTGQADNEQFF
CDR3nt: TGTGCCAGCAGTTCCACGGGACAGGCAGACAATGAGCAGTTCTTC
j_gene: TRBJ2-1
v_gene: TRBV28
d_gene: TRBD1
abundance: .

CDR3aa: CASTSYRGNEQFF
CDR3nt: TGTGCCAGCACCTCCTACAGGGGTAATGAGCAGTTCTTC
j_gene: TRBJ2-1
v_gene: TRBV6-5
d_gene: TRBD1
abundance: .

CDR3aa: CATSEVTSGGTYEQYF
CDR3nt: TGTGCCACCAGTGAGGTGACTAGCGGGGGGACCTACGAGCAGTACTTC
j_gene: TRBJ2-7
v_gene: TRBV24-1
d_gene: TRBD2
abundance: .

CDR3aa: CASSSRTGQETQYF
CDR3nt: TGTGCCAGCAGCTCTAGGACAGGCCAAGAGACCCAGTACTTC
j_gene: TRBJ2-5
v_gene: TRBV11-3
d_gene: TRBD1
abundance: once

CDR3aa: CASSLDRGFEAFF
CDR3nt: TGTGCCAGCAGCTTGGACAGGGGATTTGAAGCTTTCTTT
j_gene: TRBJ1-1
v_gene: TRBV11-2
d_gene: TRBD1
abundance: .

CDR3aa: CASSVATDRNTEAFF
CDR3nt: TGTGCCAGCAGCGTAGCTACGGACAGGAACACTGAAGCTTTCTTT
j_gene: TRBJ1-1
v_gene: TRBV9
d_gene: .
abundance: .

CDR3aa: CASRTPTGTGELFF
CDR3nt: TGTGCCAGCAGGACACCGACAGGAACCGGGGAGCTGTTTTTT
j_gene: TRBJ2-2
v_gene: TRBV6-5
d_gene: .
abundance: .

CDR3aa: CAWRGTGLLDQPQHF
CDR3nt: TGTGCCTGGAGGGGGACAGGGTTGTTGGATCAGCCCCAGCATTTT
j_gene: TRBJ1-5
v_gene: TRBV30
d_gene: TRBD1
abundance: .

CDR3aa: CASSLAGDYNEQFF
CDR3nt: TGTGCCAGCAGCTTGGCAGGGGACTACAATGAGCAGTTCTTC
j_gene: TRBJ2-1
v_gene: TRBV5-5
d_gene: .
abundance: .

CDR3aa: CASFRQGNTEAFF
CDR3nt: TGTGCCAGCTTTCGGCAGGGGAACACTGAAGCTTTCTTT
j_gene: TRBJ1-1
v_gene: TRBV6-5
d_gene: .
abundance: .

CDR3aa: CASSLGQGSNEQYF
CDR3nt: TGTGCCAGCAGCTTGGGACAGGGATCCAACGAGCAGTACTTC
j_gene: TRBJ2-7
v_gene: TRBV11-3
d_gene: TRBD1
abundance: .

CDR3aa: CASSLGLGVAGDEQFF
CDR3nt: TGTGCCAGCAGCTTAGGGTTGGGGGTAGCGGGGGATGAGCAGTTCTTC
j_gene: TRBJ2-1
v_gene: TRBV7-2
d_gene: TRBD2
abundance: .

CDR3aa: CATSPDRVGWAFF
CDR3nt: TGTGCCACCAGCCCGGACAGGGTCGGGTGGGCTTTCTTT
j_gene: TRBJ1-1
v_gene: TRBV15
d_gene: TRBD1
abundance: .

CDR3aa: CASSEAPTGYNEQFF
CDR3nt: TGCGCCAGCAGTGAGGCACCCACGGGGTACAATGAGCAGTTCTTC
j_gene: TRBJ2-1
v_gene: TRBV10-1
d_gene: .
abundance: .

CDR3aa: CASSEVAGTVYNSPLHF
CDR3nt: TGTGCCAGCAGTGAAGTCGCGGGGACGGTATATAATTCACCCCTCCACTTT
j_gene: TRBJ1-6
v_gene: TRBV6-1
d_gene: .
abundance: .

CDR3aa: CASSLGGTGSSPLHF
CDR3nt: TGTGCCAGCAGTTTGGGGGGGACGGGGAGTTCACCCCTCCACTTT
j_gene: TRBJ1-6
v_gene: TRBV28
d_gene: .
abundance: .

CDR3aa: CASSIDHPRAGSEKLFF
CDR3nt: TGTGCCAGTAGTATAGATCATCCCAGGGCCGGGAGTGAAAAACTGTTTTTT
j_gene: TRBJ1-4
v_gene: TRBV19
d_gene: .
abundance: .

CDR3aa: CATSDFPTPGLAPDTQYF
CDR3nt: TGTGCCACCAGTGATTTTCCCACACCGGGACTAGCACCAGATACGCAGTATTTT
j_gene: TRBJ2-3
v_gene: TRBV24-1
d_gene: TRBD2
abundance: .